These 3 T cell receptor beta chains were all obtained from the same sample, sequenced in a study of shared T cell receptors in the human thymus. Only in-frame clones appear in the TCRdb table, and some are missing; sequencing was by immunoSEQ multiplex PCR. In the table there are under 700,000 clones, about 84% of which are singletons. The same specimen was also included in a second study, on human thymus T cells.

Sequencing input: thymocytes. These receptor sequences come from a boy under three years old with a congenital heart defect.

The rearrangement joins TRBV28 to TRBJ2-6; 9 bases match TRBD2. Germline assignment: CDR1 MDHEN and CDR2 SYDVKM. V was clipped by 7 bases and J by 4 bases; unmatched bases: 8. CDR3 length: 16 residues. DNA for the CDR3: TGTGCCAGCAAAGCGGGAGGCTCCAGGGGGGCCAACGTCCTGACTTTC. Residues: CASKAGGSRGANVLTF.

The V gene is TRBV28, the J gene TRBJ2-3; weak D call: TRBD1 (5 bases). The CDR3 is made up of 15 amino acids. The germline V gene encodes CDR1 MDHEN and CDR2 SYDVKM. The ends were cut back, 0 bases at V and 1 base at J, with 8 bases in the middle. The CDR3 here is CASSLWDTGTDTQYF. Here the CDR3 DNA reads TGTGCCAGCAGTTTATGGGACACCGGCACAGATACGCAGTATTTT.

V is TRBV4-1 and J is TRBJ1-2; 7 nucleotides align to TRBD1. The CDR3 totals 16 residues. With 5 bases clipped from V and 6 bases from J, the junction kept 15 bases outside the gene matches. The germline CDR1 and CDR2 sequences are MGHRA and YSYEKL. The CDR3 spells CASSARPRDSADGYTF. Written as DNA, the CDR3 is TGCGCCAGCAGCGCCCGCCCCCGGGACAGCGCGGATGGCTACACCTTC.